The rows below give T cell receptor beta chains drawn from one sample of a study of blood T cells in healthy people across ages. TCRdb used MiXCR to reprocess the 5' RACE reads, holding one entry per CDR3 protein. The sample contains some 1,500,000 distinct CDR3 sequences, about 42% of which appear only once. Sequencing was carried out using blood. The receptors derive from a woman aged 18-29 years in good health. The CDR3 runs from the conserved cysteine through the conserved F or W. Each record gives: clone size, D gene, V gene, J gene, CDR3 protein, CDR3 DNA. D genes are given only for firm matches. Size tells how often a clone was seen (once, few, many) or the class of an expanded clone, and some rows leave it out.

clone_size: -; d_call: -; v_call: TRBV7-2; j_call: TRBJ1-1; cdr3_aa: CASSNWANTEAFF; cdr3_nt: TGTGCCAGCAGCAACTGGGCGAACACTGAAGCTTTCTTT
clone_size: -; d_call: TRBD1; v_call: TRBV27; j_call: TRBJ1-1; cdr3_aa: CASSPMDRENTEAFF; cdr3_nt: TGTGCCAGCAGTCCGATGGACAGGGAGAACACTGAAGCTTTCTTT
clone_size: -; d_call: -; v_call: TRBV15; j_call: TRBJ1-2; cdr3_aa: CATSKDKRLYGYTF; cdr3_nt: TGTGCCACCAGCAAGGACAAAAGGCTCTATGGCTACACCTTC
clone_size: -; d_call: TRBD1; v_call: TRBV6-2/TRBV6-3; j_call: TRBJ2-3; cdr3_aa: CASRPRGQGDGTQYF; cdr3_nt: TGTGCCAGCAGACCACGAGGACAGGGTGACGGTACGCAGTATTTT
clone_size: -; d_call: -; v_call: TRBV6-5; j_call: TRBJ2-2; cdr3_aa: CASSSYGARELFF; cdr3_nt: TGTGCCAGCAGTTCGTACGGGGCCCGGGAGCTGTTTTTT
clone_size: -; d_call: -; v_call: TRBV7-2; j_call: TRBJ2-7; cdr3_aa: CASSLAGRASEQYF; cdr3_nt: TGTGCCAGCAGCTTAGCTGGCAGGGCGTCCGAGCAGTACTTC
clone_size: -; d_call: -; v_call: TRBV7-2; j_call: TRBJ1-1; cdr3_aa: CASSPFGGSTEAFF; cdr3_nt: TGTGCCAGCAGTCCATTTGGCGGTTCAACTGAAGCTTTCTTT
clone_size: -; d_call: -; v_call: TRBV28; j_call: TRBJ1-2; cdr3_aa: CASSLLQENYGYTF; cdr3_nt: TGTGCCAGCAGTTTATTGCAGGAAAACTATGGCTACACCTTC
clone_size: few; d_call: -; v_call: TRBV7-2; j_call: TRBJ2-3; cdr3_aa: CASSYGGPRTDTQYF; cdr3_nt: TGTGCCAGCAGCTATGGGGGTCCCCGCACAGATACGCAGTATTTT
clone_size: -; d_call: TRBD1; v_call: TRBV28; j_call: TRBJ1-6; cdr3_aa: CASSYRGTYNSPLHF; cdr3_nt: TGTGCCAGCAGTTACAGGGGAACCTATAATTCACCCCTCCACTTT
clone_size: -; d_call: -; v_call: TRBV18; j_call: TRBJ2-5; cdr3_aa: CASSPPDEGGEQETQYF; cdr3_nt: TGTGCCAGCTCACCACCGGATGAGGGGGGCGAACAAGAGACCCAGTACTTC
clone_size: few; d_call: -; v_call: TRBV7-2; j_call: TRBJ2-7; cdr3_aa: CASSLGGGSNEQYF; cdr3_nt: TGTGCCAGCAGCTTAGGAGGGGGTAGCAATGAGCAGTACTTC
clone_size: many; d_call: -; v_call: TRBV9; j_call: TRBJ1-1; cdr3_aa: CASSPDTRRNTEAFF; cdr3_nt: TGTGCCAGCAGCCCAGATACCCGGAGGAACACTGAAGCTTTCTTT
clone_size: -; d_call: -; v_call: TRBV28; j_call: TRBJ2-1; cdr3_aa: CASYYSGAFDYNEQFF; cdr3_nt: TGTGCCAGCTACTACAGCGGTGCCTTTGACTACAATGAGCAGTTCTTC
clone_size: -; d_call: -; v_call: TRBV6-2/TRBV6-3; j_call: TRBJ2-2; cdr3_aa: CASRSFTGELFF; cdr3_nt: TGTGCCAGCAGGTCGTTTACCGGGGAGCTGTTTTTT
clone_size: -; d_call: TRBD2; v_call: TRBV7-8; j_call: TRBJ2-1; cdr3_aa: CASSFRLAGIYNEQFF; cdr3_nt: TGTGCCAGCAGCTTTAGACTAGCGGGTATTTACAATGAGCAGTTCTTC
clone_size: many; d_call: TRBD2; v_call: TRBV4-2; j_call: TRBJ2-1; cdr3_aa: CASSQGLANYNEQFF; cdr3_nt: TGTGCCAGCAGCCAAGGACTAGCGAACTACAATGAGCAGTTCTTC
clone_size: -; d_call: -; v_call: TRBV29-1; j_call: TRBJ2-7; cdr3_aa: CSVGYRSSKNVQYF; cdr3_nt: TGCAGCGTTGGCTACAGGAGTTCCAAAAACGTTCAGTACTTC
clone_size: few; d_call: TRBD1; v_call: TRBV11-1; j_call: TRBJ2-7; cdr3_aa: CASSLNDWTGHYEQYF; cdr3_nt: TGTGCCAGCAGCTTAAATGATTGGACAGGGCACTACGAGCAGTACTTC
clone_size: -; d_call: -; v_call: TRBV29-1; j_call: TRBJ2-6; cdr3_aa: CSVPGVSGGANVLTF; cdr3_nt: TGCAGCGTGCCAGGGGTTTCGGGCGGGGCCAACGTCCTGACTTTC
clone_size: few; d_call: -; v_call: TRBV12-3/TRBV12-4; j_call: TRBJ2-1; cdr3_aa: CASSLIRAHEQFF; cdr3_nt: TGTGCCAGCAGTTTAATCAGGGCCCATGAGCAGTTCTTC
clone_size: -; d_call: -; v_call: TRBV13; j_call: TRBJ1-2; cdr3_aa: CASSYAGGAGNYGYTF; cdr3_nt: TGTGCCAGCAGCTACGCCGGGGGGGCAGGAAACTATGGCTACACCTTC
clone_size: -; d_call: -; v_call: TRBV20-1; j_call: TRBJ1-5; cdr3_aa: CSARDRADNQPQHF; cdr3_nt: TGCAGTGCTAGAGATCGTGCCGACAATCAGCCCCAGCATTTT
clone_size: few; d_call: -; v_call: TRBV20-1; j_call: TRBJ2-5; cdr3_aa: CSARDAPTGFSEETQYF; cdr3_nt: TGCAGTGCTAGAGACGCCCCAACTGGGTTTTCCGAAGAGACCCAGTACTTC
clone_size: few; d_call: -; v_call: TRBV7-2; j_call: TRBJ2-7; cdr3_aa: CASSLGRGILEQYF; cdr3_nt: TGTGCCAGCAGCTTAGGAAGGGGGATACTCGAGCAGTACTTC
clone_size: few; d_call: -; v_call: TRBV21-1; j_call: TRBJ2-3; cdr3_aa: CASSLTRSRSTDTQYF; cdr3_nt: TGTGCCAGCAGCTTAACTAGATCACGGAGCACAGATACGCAGTATTTT
clone_size: few; d_call: TRBD2; v_call: TRBV12-3/TRBV12-4; j_call: TRBJ2-3; cdr3_aa: CASSWTSGRPHTDTQYF; cdr3_nt: TGTGCCAGCAGCTGGACTAGCGGGAGGCCTCACACAGATACGCAGTATTTT
clone_size: once; d_call: TRBD1; v_call: TRBV7-9; j_call: TRBJ1-2; cdr3_aa: CASSNLRDRPSKTYGYTF; cdr3_nt: TGTGCCAGCAGCAACTTACGGGACAGGCCATCGAAAACCTATGGCTACACCTTC
clone_size: -; d_call: -; v_call: TRBV11-2; j_call: TRBJ1-1; cdr3_aa: CASSRDAFPGAEAFF; cdr3_nt: TGTGCCAGCAGCCGAGACGCCTTTCCGGGCGCTGAAGCTTTCTTT
clone_size: -; d_call: -; v_call: TRBV12-3/TRBV12-4; j_call: TRBJ1-5; cdr3_aa: CASSWDGFNQPQHF; cdr3_nt: TGTGCCAGCAGCTGGGACGGGTTCAATCAGCCCCAGCATTTT
clone_size: few; d_call: -; v_call: TRBV7-9; j_call: TRBJ2-3; cdr3_aa: CASSGSWGTDTQYF; cdr3_nt: TGTGCCAGCAGCGGGTCTTGGGGCACAGATACGCAGTATTTT
clone_size: -; d_call: -; v_call: TRBV20-1; j_call: TRBJ2-1; cdr3_aa: CSARVGSSINEQFF; cdr3_nt: TGCAGTGCTAGGGTCGGGAGTAGTATAAATGAGCAGTTCTTC
clone_size: -; d_call: TRBD1; v_call: TRBV20-1; j_call: TRBJ2-2; cdr3_aa: CSALGQGGRELFF; cdr3_nt: TGCAGTGCCCTCGGACAGGGTGGCCGGGAGCTGTTTTTT
clone_size: -; d_call: -; v_call: TRBV5-1; j_call: TRBJ2-1; cdr3_aa: CASSEITGGHEQFF; cdr3_nt: TGCGCCAGCAGCGAGATAACAGGCGGCCACGAGCAGTTCTTC
clone_size: -; d_call: -; v_call: TRBV6-5; j_call: TRBJ1-1; cdr3_aa: CASRPTGAHMNTEAFF; cdr3_nt: TGTGCCAGCAGGCCGACAGGAGCTCACATGAACACTGAAGCTTTCTTT
clone_size: few; d_call: TRBD2; v_call: TRBV4-2; j_call: TRBJ2-4; cdr3_aa: CASSSSGSRGEQYF; cdr3_nt: TGTGCCAGCAGTTCTAGCGGGAGTAGGGGTGAGCAGTACTTC
clone_size: -; d_call: -; v_call: TRBV27; j_call: TRBJ1-2; cdr3_aa: CASSLLNRSGGYTF; cdr3_nt: TGTGCCAGCAGTTTATTGAACAGGTCCGGGGGCTACACCTTC